Reported below is one T cell receptor beta chain. Antigen unknown. Time point of the sample: blood 4 weeks post-SBRT, at nephrectomy. Treatment indicated: 15 Gy SBRT to primary tumor, nephrectomy 4 weeks later. Radiation-treated patients gave blood at baseline, week 2 and week 4. The tumor was a clear cell renal cell carcinoma. This entry belongs to a study of radiation and T cells in renal cell carcinoma. General study results and limits: From baseline, blood top tumor clonotypes peaked at 2 weeks post-radiation. Without pretreatment biopsies, baseline tumor clonotype presence was undetermined.

Assay: immunoSEQ multiplex PCR; the TCRdb copy retains only in-frame clones and omits some. Of just under 150,000 clones detected, 75% to 90% appear once; the ten largest clones hold less than 20%. The germline V gene encodes CDR1 LNHDA and CDR2 SQIVND (reference sequence). This CDR3 comprises 12 residues. V lost 8 bases and J 9 bases, leaving 14 bases between the germline ends. The TCR originated in a woman between 50 and 59 years old with renal cell carcinoma. Material: blood, obtained from a patient whose treatment included radiotherapy and nephrectomy. The chain uses TRBV19 and TRBJ1-5, with D perhaps TRBD1 (5 bases). The CDR3 DNA reads TGTGCCAGTGGGACCGTGATCTGGCCCCAGCATTTT. Translating gives CASGTVIWPQHF.